The T cell receptor (beta chain) under discussion was sequenced for a study of blood T cell repertoires in COVID-19. Study as a whole: Acute and convalescent COVID-19 samples came from the United States, Italy and Spain. PBMCs, B-cell-depleted T cells, or T cells provided the cDNA or gDNA that made up the material.

In the original workflow: For nucleated cells, counts were estimated from reference gene primer amplification. Using immunoSEQ multiplex PCR, the repertoire was profiled, and TCRdb retains in-frame clones only, with some absent. For V, J and clone size, that table is used; D and trimming come from the DNA. The data show hundreds of thousands of clones, with around nine tenths seen just once and around 1.4% held by the top ten. The CDR3 sequence is 13 residues long. V shed 1 base and J shed 4 bases, with 5 bases lying between them. CDR1 is SGHVS, CDR2 FQNEAQ, per germline. Sequenced material: peripheral blood. The chain joins TRBV7-8 to TRBJ1-3; D remains unclear. The clonotype originates from an older man with acute or convalescent COVID-19. The CDR3 reads CASSLVRGNTIYF. CDR3 coding DNA: TGTGCCAGCAGCTTAGTTCGGGGAAACACCATATATTTT.